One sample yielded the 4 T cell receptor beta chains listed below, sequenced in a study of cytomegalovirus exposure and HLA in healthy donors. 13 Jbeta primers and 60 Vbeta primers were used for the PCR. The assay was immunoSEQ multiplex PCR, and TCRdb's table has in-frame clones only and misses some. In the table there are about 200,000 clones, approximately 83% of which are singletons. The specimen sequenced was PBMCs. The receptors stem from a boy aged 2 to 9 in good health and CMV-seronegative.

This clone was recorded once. CDR3 region: CASSFTGYPYNSPLHF. The CDR3 DNA is TGTGCCAGCAGCTTCACAGGGTACCCCTATAATTCACCCCTCCACTTT. The chain joins TRBV5-8 to TRBJ1-6; possibly TRBD1 for D (6 bases). The CDR3 runs 16 residues. Trimming left V 2 bases short and J 2 bases short, with 11 bases between. CDR1 SGHTS and CDR2 YDEGEE come from the germline V gene.

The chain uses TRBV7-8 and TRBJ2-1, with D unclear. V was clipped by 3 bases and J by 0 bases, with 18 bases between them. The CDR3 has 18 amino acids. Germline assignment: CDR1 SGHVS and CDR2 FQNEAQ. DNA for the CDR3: TGTGCCAGCAGCTTCAGGCAGACCCCCCTAAGCTCCTACAATGAGCAGTTCTTC. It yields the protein CASSFRQTPLSSYNEQFF.

This chain's CDR3 is CASSYSRTGGYGYTF. Here the CDR3 DNA reads TGTGCCAGCAGTTACTCCCGTACAGGGGGCTATGGCTACACCTTC. The chain uses TRBV6-5 and TRBJ1-2; 8 nucleotides align to TRBD1. The CDR3 extends over 15 amino acids. Germline trimming cut 0 bases from V and 4 bases from J; bases unmatched to any gene: 4. The germline V gene encodes CDR1 MNHEY and CDR2 SVGAGI.

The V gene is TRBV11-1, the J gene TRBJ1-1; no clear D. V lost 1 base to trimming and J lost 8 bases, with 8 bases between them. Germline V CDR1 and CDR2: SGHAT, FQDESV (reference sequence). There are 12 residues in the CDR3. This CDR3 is CASSLVGGEAFF. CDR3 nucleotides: TGTGCCAGCAGCTTAGTAGGCGGCGAAGCTTTCTTT.